The 12 T cell receptor beta chains listed next were all sequenced from one sample in a study of PD-1 blockade in classical Hodgkin lymphoma. Specified time point: newly diagnosed, previously untreated cHL patient sample. Sequenced by immunoSEQ multiplex PCR; TCRdb stores in-frame clones only, minus some. The repertoire has 15,000 to 20,000 clones, about 90% of them found once; the top ten carry about 4%. The specimen was peripheral blood mononuclear cells (PBMCs). These receptors were obtained from a human donor with classical Hodgkin lymphoma.

This rearrangement joins TRBV18 to TRBJ2-5; 8 bases map to TRBD1. The CDR3 totals 14 residues. V dropped 6 bases and J dropped 2; count of bases not matched to a gene: 5. The germline V gene has CDR1 KGHSH and CDR2 LQKENI. CDR3 nucleotides: TGTGCCAGCTCGCAGAGGACAGGGCAAGAGACCCAGTACTTC. This sequence encodes CASSQRTGQETQYF.

This chain joins TRBV7-2 and TRBJ2-1; 7 bases are shared with TRBD2. In germline, CDR1 is SGHTA, CDR2 FQGNSA. The CDR3 loop spans 15 amino acids. Trimming at V came to 2 bases and at J to 10 bases, leaving 11 bases not matched to a gene. CDR3 DNA: TGTGCCAGCAGCTTACAAGCGGGATCCGTTAGGGAGCAGTTCTTC. This sequence encodes CASSLQAGSVREQFF.

The CDR3 DNA follows: TGTGCCAGCAGCCCTCTAGCGGGAGGTGTAACCTACGAGCAGTACTTC. This translates into CASSPLAGGVTYEQYF. V is TRBV7-9 and J is TRBJ2-7, with 11 nucleotides matching TRBD2. CDR1 and CDR2 from the germline V gene are SEHNR and FQNEAQ (reference sequence). Trimming at V came to 5 bases and at J to 2 bases, leaving 8 bases not matched to a gene. There are 16 residues in the CDR3.

This clone showed up just once. This chain uses TRBV30 with TRBJ2-3; weak D call: TRBD2 (5 bases). CDR3 length: 14 amino acids. V shed 4 bases and J shed 4 bases, with 15 bases lying between them. Per the germline V gene, CDR1 is GTSNPN and CDR2 is SVGIG (reference sequence). In nucleotides, the CDR3 is TGTGCCTGGAATATTCGAGGGTCGGCAGATACGCAGTATTTT. It is translated as CAWNIRGSADTQYF.

The J gene is TRBJ2-7, the V gene TRBV5-1; 9 nucleotides line up with TRBD1. The CDR3 has 16 residues. V lost 3 bases to trimming and J lost 5 bases; unmatched junction nucleotides: 12. In germline, CDR1 is SGHRS, CDR2 YFSETQ. The CDR3, as DNA: TGCGCCAGCAGCTCCGGGACAGGGATGTTACGGGACGAGCAGTACTTC. This encodes CASSSGTGMLRDEQYF.

The V call is TRBV5-6, the J call TRBJ2-3; TRBD1 might be the D (5 bases). CDR1 is SGHDT and CDR2 is YYEEEE in the germline V gene. This CDR3 is 14 amino acids long. Trimming left V 1 base short and J 6 bases short, with 12 bases between. The CDR3 DNA is TGTGCCAGCAGCTTGCAGGGCTTGGGGGATACGCAGTATTTT. Translating gives CASSLQGLGDTQYF.

This chain uses TRBV7-2 with TRBJ1-2, with D uncertain. V lost 1 base and J 0 bases, leaving 9 bases between the germline ends. The CDR3 is 15 amino acids. CDR1 is SGHTA and CDR2 is FQGNSA in the germline V gene. The CDR3 region is CASSLVTRANYGYTF. CDR3 coding DNA: TGTGCCAGCAGCTTAGTTACCCGCGCTAACTATGGCTACACCTTC.

The chain links TRBV19 to TRBJ2-7, with 10 positions matching TRBD2. The CDR3 contains 15 residues. After removal of 6 bases from V and 6 bases from J, the junction contained 11 bases not matched to a gene. From germline, CDR1 is LNHDA and CDR2 SQIVND (reference sequence). CDR3 nucleotides: TGTGCCAGTAGCCGCCTACTAGCGGGACAGAGCGAGCAGTACTTC. It encodes CASSRLLAGQSEQYF.

V usage is TRBV28 and J usage is TRBJ2-1; TRBD1 might be the D (6 bases). The CDR3 has 13 amino acids. Trimming pared 6 bases from V and 7 bases from J, leaving 13 bases between. Per germline, CDR1 MDHEN and CDR2 SYDVKM. The CDR3 coding sequence is TGTGCCAGCAGACCCCCAGGGGAGAATGAGCAGTTCTTC. Its protein product is CASRPPGENEQFF.

The rearrangement links TRBV6-1 to TRBJ1-5; 9 bases match TRBD1. Trimming cost V 6 bases and J 4 bases; bases outside gene matches: 1. From germline, CDR1 is MNHNS and CDR2 SASEGT. This CDR3 is built from 13 residues. CDR3 residues: CASRGQGNQPQHF. CDR3 coding DNA: TGTGCCAGCAGGGGACAGGGTAATCAGCCCCAGCATTTT.

This sequence joins TRBV7-8 and TRBJ2-1; maybe TRBD1 (6 bases). Per the germline V gene, CDR1 is SGHVS and CDR2 is FQNEAQ. Trimming cost V 5 bases and J 7 bases, with 21 bases left between them. This CDR3 comprises 16 residues. CDR3 in amino acids: CASSARARDISNEQFF. As DNA, the CDR3 is TGTGCCAGCAGCGCAAGGGCCCGGGACATATCAAATGAGCAGTTCTTC. The full variable domain, completed using reference TRBV7-8 and TRBJ2-1, is GAGVSQSPRYKVAKRGQDVALRCDPISGHVSLFWYQQALGQGPEFLTYFQNEAQLDKSGLPSDRFFAERPEGSVSTLKIQRTQQEDSAVYLCASSARARDISNEQFFGPGTRLTVL.

This clone has just one count. The sample carries other DNA sequences with the same CDR3. The V gene is TRBV2, the J gene TRBJ2-1; perhaps TRBD1 as D (5 bases). V dropped 4 bases and J dropped 4 bases, with 8 bases sitting between them. This CDR3 is 13 amino acids long. CDR1 is SNHLY, CDR2 FYNNEI, per germline. Written as DNA, the CDR3 is TGTGCCAGCAGTGGACAGAGATACAATGAGCAGTTCTTC. Encoded protein: CASSGQRYNEQFF.